This note documents a single TCR beta chain sequence. Based on its abundance in the sample, this clonotype is medium-sized (0.01 to 0.1%). It lacks a known antigen. Base qualities are not recorded, but no much larger clone differs from it by a single base. Libraries were built with PCR. At the Johns Hopkins FTIC core, DNA from the cultured CD4+ T cells underwent TCR sequencing with the Oncomine TCR Beta short-read assay. Genomic DNA was extracted from the cultured CD4+ T cells with the QIAamp micro DNA kit. Oncomine TCR Beta libraries made from cultured CD4+ T cells were pooled using unique dual indexes and sequenced on an Illumina iSeq 100. The source study handled its data this way. Non-productive sequences were removed, and CDR3s that did not start with C, did not end with F or W, or were shorter than 7 amino acids were discarded. The MANAFEST web application was used to identify antigen-specific clonotypes by comparing peptide-stimulated wells against reference wells and other culture wells. For a clone to be called positive, the clone needed an FDR below 0.05, an odds ratio above 5, and a productive frequency above 0.1% in at least two of three replicate wells. Clonotypes that were significantly expanded in both SARS-CoV-2 spike wells and at least one common cold coronavirus spike condition were defined as cross-reactive. Similarity between CDR3 sequences was evaluated in R version 3.6.1 using Levenshtein distances (stringdist) and unrooted phylogenetic trees (ape). The raw public data were reprocessed by TCRdb itself: fastp quality trimming at Q25, MiXCR clonotype calling, in-frame beta chains only. Entries that share a CDR3 protein sequence are merged under the most common genes and DNA. TCRdb's processing, not the authors', yielded these V and J calls. This sample comprises tens of thousands of distinct CDR3 sequences, 28% of them detected only once. The ten largest clones represent roughly 7.1% of the sample.

Taken with the paper, the label for time point translates to: late sampling 161 to 241 days after vaccination in three convalescent patients. What the treatment or condition label conveys for this sample: approximately nine-day PBMC culture with coronavirus spike peptide pools or control peptides (ViraFEST assay). The ViraFEST assay was used in the study, in which antigen-specific T cells were expanded with peptide pools and expanded clonotypes were subsequently identified by TCR sequencing. The convalescent patients' positive SARS-CoV-2 PCR tests fell between March and December 2020, which was before the Alpha, Beta and Delta variants emerged in the United States. Each well held approximately 2 million PBMCs cultured in IMDM containing approximately 5% human AB serum and roughly 10 IU/ml IL-2, with roughly 9.2 ug/ml peptide pools added. Half of the culture medium was replaced with fresh IL-2-containing medium on days 3 and 7. CD4+ T cells were isolated after around ten days of culture through negative selection using the EasySep CD4+ T cell isolation kit. Ficoll-Paque Plus gradient centrifugation was used to isolate PBMCs from whole blood, and the isolated PBMCs were then either used fresh or cryopreserved at -140C. Culture conditions were generally each tested in triplicate wells.

The sample belongs to a study of vaccination and CD4 T cells after COVID-19 (dated by TCRdb to 2021 to 2024). With respect to the entire study: SARS-CoV-2 positivity had been established in the convalescent patients by nasal swab PCR, and mild disease was recorded in several of these patients and severe disease in one. The convalescent cohort comprised six males and four females, including two Hispanic individuals, seven Caucasians, two Asians and one multiracial person. Two doses of either the Pfizer-BioNTech BNT162b2 vaccine (n=8) or the Moderna mRNA-1273 vaccine (n=2) were administered to participants. Post-COVID blood samples from convalescent patients were collected a median of approximately 100 days after diagnosis, with a range of roughly 30 to 161 days. Post-vaccine blood samples were collected a median of around 2.5 months after the second vaccine dose, ranging from roughly 14 to 241 days. A few convalescent patients gave samples both early after vaccination (day 14) and late after vaccination (days 161 to 241). Culture stimuli were overlapping spike peptide pools from SARS-CoV-2 and from the common cold coronaviruses HCoV-NL63, HCoV-OC43 and HCoV-229E. As controls, cultures received a CEFX viral epitope pool (the positive control), an HIV-1 Nef peptide pool (the negative control), or no peptide at all. The spike-specific CD4+ TCR repertoire was compared before and after mRNA vaccination in approximately ten COVID-19 convalescent patients and 4 infection-naive healthy vaccine recipients.

The germline V gene (reference sequence) supplies CDR1 DFQATT and CDR2 SNEGSKA. From the cysteine up to the phenylalanine, the CDR3 has a length of 16 residues. Just CDR3 DNA is preserved here, 48 bases in frame from base 1. Unmatched junction bases come to 10, with V trimmed by 4 bases and J by 2 bases. Overall results and qualifications from the work: Among convalescent patients, a median roughly 90% of the SARS-CoV-2-reactive clones seen after vaccination appeared only after vaccination, which suggests priming specific to the vaccine. The study included relatively few convalescent patients and did not analyze early timepoints after natural infection. Of the vaccine-specific clones in convalescent patients, 304 of 307, or nearly all, reacted only to SARS-CoV-2 spike and did not cross-react with common cold coronaviruses. The median count of SARS-CoV-2-reactive clonotypes went up from approximately 20 after infection to a few dozen after vaccination, although the change was not significant.

This TCR was sampled from a human donor who had recovered from COVID-19. This chain joins TRBV20-1 to TRBJ2-5; TRBD2 matches 10 bases in the middle. Sequenced here: CD4+ T cells from blood, cultured in vitro, sampled about 7 months after SARS-CoV-2 vaccination. The sequenced DNA: TGCAGTGCTAAACCCCAGGGACTAGCGAAACAAGAGACCCAGTACTTC. The encoded protein is CSAKPQGLAKQETQYF.